This is a list of T cell receptor beta chains from one sample in a study of blood T cell repertoires in COVID-19. Produced via immunoSEQ multiplex PCR; TCRdb's table is partial and in-frame only. The sample has around 76,000 clones; around 90% are singletons. Sequencing input: peripheral blood. The receptors shown here come from a human donor in a cohort sampled during active COVID-19. The CDR3 runs from the conserved cysteine through the conserved F or W. D genes are given only for firm matches. Clone size is not always given. Where it is, it says once, few, many or a class for expanded clones.

clone size,D gene,J gene,V gene,CDR3 protein,CDR3 DNA
-,-,TRBJ2-3,TRBV11-2,CASRGWRAVDTQYF,TGTGCCAGCAGGGGGTGGAGGGCGGTAGATACGCAGTATTTT
-,TRBD1,TRBJ1-4,TRBV2,CASSLQGPSGEKLFF,TGTGCCAGCAGTCTACAGGGGCCCTCGGGAGAAAAACTGTTTTTT
-,TRBD2,TRBJ2-2,TRBV4-1,CASSWGLANTGELFF,TGCGCCAGCAGCTGGGGACTAGCGAACACCGGGGAGCTGTTTTTT
-,TRBD1,TRBJ1-1,TRBV3-1/TRBV3-2,CASSQLWTGSTEAFF,TGTGCCAGCAGCCAACTATGGACAGGGAGCACTGAAGCTTTCTTT
-,TRBD2,TRBJ2-1,TRBV11-2,CASSLELAGTYNEQFF,TGTGCCAGCAGCTTAGAACTAGCGGGGACCTACAATGAGCAGTTCTTC
-,TRBD2,TRBJ2-1,TRBV9,CASSARGATSYNEQFF,TGTGCCAGCAGCGCGCGGGGGGCCACCTCCTACAATGAGCAGTTCTTC
-,TRBD1,TRBJ2-5,TRBV7-9,CASSLGDRGQETQYF,TGTGCCAGCAGCTTAGGAGACAGGGGGCAAGAGACCCAGTACTTC
once,-,TRBJ1-1,TRBV12-5,CASGLPGQKEAFF,TGTGCTAGTGGTTTGCCGGGACAAAAAGAAGCTTTCTTT
-,TRBD1,TRBJ1-5,TRBV19,CASSIVTGGPQPQHF,TGTGCCAGTAGTATAGTAACAGGGGGGCCTCAGCCCCAGCATTTT
-,TRBD2,TRBJ2-1,TRBV19,CASSIFGGGAYNEQFF,TGTGCCAGTAGTATTTTTGGCGGGGGGGCCTACAATGAGCAGTTCTTC
-,TRBD1,TRBJ2-1,TRBV24-1,CATSATGLLFF,TGTGCCACCAGTGCGACAGGGCTTTTGTTCTTC
-,TRBD1,TRBJ1-2,TRBV3-1/TRBV3-2,CASSQRQGVNYGYTF,TGTGCCAGCAGCCAACGACAGGGAGTTAACTATGGCTACACCTTC
-,-,TRBJ2-7,TRBV7-2,CASSGLGTSNYEQYF,TGTGCCAGCAGCGGGCTAGGCACTAGTAACTACGAGCAGTACTTC
-,TRBD1,TRBJ1-5,TRBV5-1,CASSLPTGMSNQPQHF,TGCGCCAGCAGCCTCCCGACAGGGATGAGCAATCAGCCCCAGCATTTT
few,-,TRBJ1-5,TRBV5-3,CARSQNQPQHF,TGTGCCAGAAGCCAGAATCAGCCCCAGCATTTT
-,TRBD1,TRBJ2-6,TRBV18,CASSPQGQNSGANVLTF,TGTGCCAGCTCACCCCAGGGACAGAACTCTGGGGCCAACGTCCTGACTTTC
-,TRBD2,TRBJ2-1,TRBV9,CASSVDGGGYNEQFF,TGTGCCAGCAGCGTAGATGGCGGGGGGTACAATGAGCAGTTCTTC
-,TRBD2,TRBJ2-1,TRBV6-5,CASSSSGGNYNEQFF,TGTGCCAGCAGTTCCAGCGGGGGGAACTACAATGAGCAGTTCTTC
-,-,TRBJ2-5,TRBV5-1,CASSRDWGEETQYF,TGCGCCAGCAGCCGCGACTGGGGAGAAGAGACCCAGTACTTC
-,-,TRBJ1-1,TRBV4-3,CASSQQHRNTEAFF,TGCGCCAGCAGCCAACAACACCGGAACACTGAAGCTTTCTTT
-,TRBD1,TRBJ1-2,TRBV29-1,CSVADPDRGRRGGYTF,TGCAGCGTGGCGGACCCGGACAGGGGGCGGAGAGGTGGCTACACCTTC
few,-,TRBJ2-2,TRBV4-3,CASSLVGGGTGELFF,TGCGCCAGCAGCCTGGTGGGAGGGGGCACCGGGGAGCTGTTTTTT
-,-,TRBJ1-2,TRBV29-1,CSAIGTNYGYTF,TGCAGCGCCATCGGGACTAACTATGGCTACACCTTC
-,-,TRBJ2-5,TRBV9,CASSKGHSGSETQYF,TGTGCCAGCAGTAAGGGACACTCGGGCTCGGAGACCCAGTACTTC
-,TRBD1,TRBJ2-2,TRBV7-9,CASSLPGTGSTGELFF,TGTGCCAGCAGCTTACCTGGGACAGGGAGCACCGGGGAGCTGTTTTTT
-,TRBD1,TRBJ1-6,TRBV6-6,CASSAGTGLVPLHF,TGTGCCAGCAGTGCCGGGACAGGTCTAGTACCCCTCCACTTT
-,-,TRBJ1-2,TRBV6-5,CASSYTSRLSPYGYTF,TGTGCCAGCAGTTACACATCGCGGCTCTCCCCCTATGGCTACACCTTC
once,TRBD2,TRBJ2-2,TRBV7-2,CASSQGLAASNTGELFF,TGTGCCAGCAGCCAAGGACTAGCGGCTTCGAACACCGGGGAGCTGTTTTTT
-,TRBD1,TRBJ2-3,TRBV11-1,CASSLARTGSDTQYF,TGTGCCAGCAGCTTAGCTAGGACAGGGTCAGATACGCAGTATTTT
once,TRBD2,TRBJ2-1,TRBV7-2,CASRLAGGQQFF,TGTGCCAGCCGACTAGCGGGGGGTCAGCAGTTCTTC
-,TRBD1,TRBJ2-7,TRBV5-1,CASSLEPGQGKYEQYF,TGCGCCAGCAGCTTGGAACCGGGACAGGGGAAGTACGAGCAGTACTTC
-,-,TRBJ2-1,TRBV5-6,CASSLRQAYGNEQFF,TGTGCCAGCAGCTTGAGGCAGGCCTATGGGAATGAGCAGTTCTTC
-,-,TRBJ2-1,TRBV6-1,CASSEDGGLYNEQFF,TGTGCCAGCAGTGAAGATGGGGGCCTATACAATGAGCAGTTCTTC
-,-,TRBJ2-5,TRBV4-1,CASSQPLGLQETQYF,TGCGCCAGCAGCCAGCCACTCGGACTCCAAGAGACCCAGTACTTC
-,-,TRBJ1-5,TRBV10-3,CAISERGNQPQHF,TGTGCCATCAGTGAGAGGGGGAATCAGCCCCAGCATTTT
-,TRBD1,TRBJ2-5,TRBV15,CATSRDTGVQETQYF,TGTGCCACCAGCAGAGATACAGGGGTTCAAGAGACCCAGTACTTC
-,-,TRBJ1-3,TRBV7-2,CASSLGWRLLNTIYF,TGTGCCAGCAGCTTAGGTTGGAGGCTTTTAAACACCATATATTTT
-,-,TRBJ2-7,TRBV12-3/TRBV12-4,CASSLVTGYEQYF,TGTGCCAGCAGTTTGGTGACAGGCTACGAGCAGTACTTC
-,-,TRBJ2-5,TRBV6-6,CASSYYPGTQETQYF,TGTGCCAGCAGTTACTACCCCGGGACTCAAGAGACCCAGTACTTC
-,-,TRBJ1-2,TRBV9,CASSVGQGSYGYTF,TGTGCCAGCAGCGTAGGTCAGGGATCCTATGGCTACACCTTC
-,TRBD1,TRBJ2-1,TRBV7-9,CASSPTGGMWNEQFF,TGTGCCAGCAGCCCGACAGGGGGCATGTGGAATGAGCAGTTCTTC
-,-,TRBJ2-3,TRBV7-2,CASGASADTQYF,TGTGCCAGCGGAGCTAGCGCAGATACGCAGTATTTT
-,-,TRBJ1-2,TRBV19,CASSFWTGDNYGYTF,TGTGCCAGTAGTTTTTGGACCGGGGATAACTATGGCTACACCTTC
-,-,TRBJ1-4,TRBV15,CATSQKGRDWDEKLFF,TGTGCCACCAGCCAGAAGGGCAGGGATTGGGATGAAAAACTGTTTTTT
-,TRBD2,TRBJ2-1,TRBV3-1/TRBV3-2,CASSPIASGGVYNEQFF,TGTGCCAGCAGCCCGATCGCTAGCGGGGGGGTGTACAATGAGCAGTTCTTC